This T cell receptor beta chain was sequenced during a study of response to subunit inactivated influenza vaccine. General observations from the study: Authors suggested seasonal influenza vaccinations each recruit few new T cells.

CDR1 and CDR2 from the germline V gene are MNHEY and SVGAGI. Trimming removed 0 bases from V and 2 bases from J, with 10 bases in between. This CDR3 comprises 15 residues. TCRdb re-called the RT-PCR reads through MiXCR, storing one row per CDR3 protein. The sample records 650,000 to 800,000 distinct CDR3 sequences, around a sixth being singletons. In regard to this clonotype: The antigen remains undetermined.

The J gene is TRBJ2-5, the V gene TRBV6-5; TRBD1 is a possible D gene (5 bases). This TCR came from a man aged 45-65 years who received an inactivated influenza vaccine. Sequences were derived from PBMCs from blood, sampled approximately 5 days after vaccination. This chain's CDR3 is CASSYSGLIQETQYF. CDR3 DNA sequence: TGTGCCAGCAGTTACTCGGGGCTAATACAAGAGACCCAGTACTTC.